This TCR beta chain stems from a study of post-analysis software for immune sequencing data. About the study: Clinical courses comprised relapsing-remitting, secondary progressive and progressive-relapsing multiple sclerosis. Regarding the study as a whole: The five TRBV segments detected at higher frequency in patients than in controls included TRBV5-6, TRBV5-1 and TRBV20-1. Batch-matched samples strongly co-clustered by F measure. Normalized Chao1 diversity was significantly reduced in patients versus controls.

cDNA libraries for TCR beta contained unique molecular identifiers. T cells numbering about 0.9 to 11 million gave rise to 400,000 to 550,000 cDNA molecules. TCRdb re-called the PCR reads with MiXCR, one entry per CDR3 protein. The sample shows about 820,000 distinct CDR3 sequences, under 70% of them seen only once. A few counts support this clonotype. The antigen is undetermined. With 6 bases removed from V and 0 bases from J, the gap between germline ends came to 18 bases. The germline CDR1 and CDR2 sequences are MGHRA and YSYEKL. This CDR3 spans 16 amino acids. The V call is TRBV4-1, the J call TRBJ2-7; TRBD2 might be the D (5 bases). The TCR sequence derives from a girl under 18 with multiple sclerosis. The specimen was blood. The CDR3 nucleotides are TGCGCCAGCAGGGTTCGTATGGAGGAAAGCTCCTACGAGCAGTACTTC. It specifies CASRVRMEESSYEQYF.